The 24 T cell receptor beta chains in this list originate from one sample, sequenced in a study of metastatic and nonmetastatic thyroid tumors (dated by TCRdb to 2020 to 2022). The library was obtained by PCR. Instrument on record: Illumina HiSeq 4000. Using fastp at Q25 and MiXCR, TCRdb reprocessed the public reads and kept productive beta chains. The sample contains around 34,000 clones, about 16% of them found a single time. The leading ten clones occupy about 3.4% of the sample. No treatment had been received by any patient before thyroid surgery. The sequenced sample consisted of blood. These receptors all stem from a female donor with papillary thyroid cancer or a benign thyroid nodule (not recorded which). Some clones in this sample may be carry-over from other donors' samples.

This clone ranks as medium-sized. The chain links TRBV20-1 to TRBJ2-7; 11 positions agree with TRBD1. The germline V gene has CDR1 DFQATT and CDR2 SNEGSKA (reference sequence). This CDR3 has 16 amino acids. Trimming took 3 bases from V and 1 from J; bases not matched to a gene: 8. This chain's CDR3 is CSARDRGPSGSYEQYF. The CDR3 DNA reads TGCAGTGCTAGGGACAGGGGGCCTAGCGGATCCTACGAGCAGTACTTC.

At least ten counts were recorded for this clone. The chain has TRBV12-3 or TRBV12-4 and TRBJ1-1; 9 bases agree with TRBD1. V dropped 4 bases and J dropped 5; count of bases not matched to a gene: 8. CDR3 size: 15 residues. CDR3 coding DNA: TGTGCCAGCAGTTCTAGGACAGGGGCAAGGACTGAAGCTTTCTTT. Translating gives CASSSRTGARTEAFF.

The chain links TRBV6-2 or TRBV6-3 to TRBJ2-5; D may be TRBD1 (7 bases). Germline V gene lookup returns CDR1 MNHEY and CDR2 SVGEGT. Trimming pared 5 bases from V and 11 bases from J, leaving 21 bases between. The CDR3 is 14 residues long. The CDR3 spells CASSLRTGWEAQYF. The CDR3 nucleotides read TGTGCCAGCAGTCTACGGACAGGATGGGAGGCACAGTACTTC.

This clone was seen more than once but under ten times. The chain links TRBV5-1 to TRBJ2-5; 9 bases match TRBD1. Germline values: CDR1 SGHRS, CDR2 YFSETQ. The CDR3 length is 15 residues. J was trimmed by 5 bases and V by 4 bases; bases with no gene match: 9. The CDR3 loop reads CASSPGTGTSETQYF. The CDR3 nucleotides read TGCGCCAGCAGCCCCGGGACAGGGACATCGGAGACCCAGTACTTC. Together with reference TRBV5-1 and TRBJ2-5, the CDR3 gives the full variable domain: KAGVTQTPRYLIKTRGQQVTLSCSPISGHRSVSWYQQTPGQGLQFLFEYFSETQRNKGNFPGRFSGRQFSNSRSEMNVSTLELGDSALYLCASSPGTGTSETQYFGPGTRLLVL.

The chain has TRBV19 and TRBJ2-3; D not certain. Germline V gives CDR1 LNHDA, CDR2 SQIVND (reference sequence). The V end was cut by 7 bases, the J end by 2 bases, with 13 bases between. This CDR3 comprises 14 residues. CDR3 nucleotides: TGTGCCAGTAAAAGGACGCAAACCACAGATACGCAGTATTTT. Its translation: CASKRTQTTDTQYF.

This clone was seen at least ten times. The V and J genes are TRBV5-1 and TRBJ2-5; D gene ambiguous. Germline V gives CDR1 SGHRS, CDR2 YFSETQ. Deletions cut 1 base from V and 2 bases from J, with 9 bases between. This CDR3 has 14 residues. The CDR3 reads CASSLSRAQETQYF. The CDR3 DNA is TGCGCCAGCAGCTTGTCACGGGCGCAAGAGACCCAGTACTTC.

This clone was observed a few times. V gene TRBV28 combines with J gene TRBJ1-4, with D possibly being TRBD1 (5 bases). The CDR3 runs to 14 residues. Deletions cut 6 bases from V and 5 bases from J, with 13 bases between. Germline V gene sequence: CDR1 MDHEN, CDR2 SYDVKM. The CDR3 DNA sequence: TGTGCCAGCAGCAAAATCGGGGGGAATGAAAAACTGTTTTTT. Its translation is CASSKIGGNEKLFF.

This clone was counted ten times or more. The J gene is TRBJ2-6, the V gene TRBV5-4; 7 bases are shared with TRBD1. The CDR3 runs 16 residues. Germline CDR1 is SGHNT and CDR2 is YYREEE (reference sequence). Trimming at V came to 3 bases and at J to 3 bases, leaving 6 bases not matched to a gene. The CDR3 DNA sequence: TGTGCCAGCAGCTCCCAGAGGGGGCTTGGGGCCAACGTCCTGACTTTC. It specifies CASSSQRGLGANVLTF.

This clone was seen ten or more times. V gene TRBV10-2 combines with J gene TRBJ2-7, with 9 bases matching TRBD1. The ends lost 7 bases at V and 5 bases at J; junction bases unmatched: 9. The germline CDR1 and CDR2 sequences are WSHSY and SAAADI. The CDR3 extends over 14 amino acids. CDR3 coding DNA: TGCGCCAGCACTGACCCGGGACAGGGAAACGAGCAGTACTTC. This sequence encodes CASTDPGQGNEQYF.

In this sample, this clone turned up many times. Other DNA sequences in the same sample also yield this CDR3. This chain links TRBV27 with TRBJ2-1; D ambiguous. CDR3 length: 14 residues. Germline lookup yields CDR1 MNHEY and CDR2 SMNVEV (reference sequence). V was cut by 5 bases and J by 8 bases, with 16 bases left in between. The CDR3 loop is CASSLLAVVDEQFF. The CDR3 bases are TGTGCCAGCAGTCTTTTGGCGGTTGTCGATGAGCAGTTCTTC.

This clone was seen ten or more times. CDR3 nucleotide sequence: TGTGCCACAAGAGGGGCAGGCAATAATGAAAAACTGTTTTTT. Amino acids: CATRGAGNNEKLFF. This rearrangement joins TRBV19 to TRBJ1-4, with D possibly being TRBD1 (5 bases). The CDR3 extends over 14 amino acids. Germline CDR1 is LNHDA and CDR2 is SQIVND (reference sequence). V dropped 10 bases and J dropped 4 bases, with 16 bases sitting between them. Combining the CDR3 with reference TRBV19 and TRBJ1-4 gives the whole variable domain DGGITQSPKYLFRKEGQNVTLSCEQNLNHDAMYWYRQDPGQGLRLIYYSQIVNDFQKGDIAEGYSVSREKKESFPLTVTSAQKNPTAFYLCATRGAGNNEKLFFGSGTQLSVL.

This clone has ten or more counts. The CDR3 loop reads CASSESGESGEQYF. The CDR3 DNA follows: TGCGCCAGCAGTGAGTCTGGGGAGTCGGGCGAGCAGTACTTC. J is TRBJ2-7 and V is TRBV10-1; D may be TRBD2 (5 bases). Germline V gene data show CDR1 as WNHNN and CDR2 as SYGVQD (reference sequence). Trimming took 0 bases from V and 6 from J, leaving 12 bases between them. The CDR3 extends over 14 amino acids.

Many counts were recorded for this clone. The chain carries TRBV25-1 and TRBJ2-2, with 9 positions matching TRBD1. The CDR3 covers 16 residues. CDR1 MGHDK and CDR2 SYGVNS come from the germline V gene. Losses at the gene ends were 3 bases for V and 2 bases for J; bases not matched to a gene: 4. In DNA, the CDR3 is TGTGCCAGCAGTGATCCGGGACAGGGCAACACCGGGGAGCTGTTTTTT. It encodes CASSDPGQGNTGELFF.

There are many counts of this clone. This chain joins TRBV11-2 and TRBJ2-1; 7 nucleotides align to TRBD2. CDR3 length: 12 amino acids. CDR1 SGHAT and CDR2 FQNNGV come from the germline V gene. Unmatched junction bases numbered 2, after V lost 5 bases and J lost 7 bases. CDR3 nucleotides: TGTGCCAGCAGCGTCGGGGGGAATGAGCAGTTCTTC. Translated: CASSVGGNEQFF. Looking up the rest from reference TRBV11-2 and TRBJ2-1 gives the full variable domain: EAGVAQSPRYKIIEKRQSVAFWCNPISGHATLYWYQQILGQGPKLLIQFQNNGVVDDSQLPKDRFSAERLKGVDSTLKIQPAKLEDSAVYLCASSVGGNEQFFGPGTRLTVL.

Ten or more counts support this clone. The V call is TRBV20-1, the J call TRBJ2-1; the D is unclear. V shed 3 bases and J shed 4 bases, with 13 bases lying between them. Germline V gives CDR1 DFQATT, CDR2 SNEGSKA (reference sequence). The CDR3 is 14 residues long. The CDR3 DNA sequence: TGCAGTGCTAGGGGAATTAGAATATACAATGAGCAGTTCTTC. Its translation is CSARGIRIYNEQFF.

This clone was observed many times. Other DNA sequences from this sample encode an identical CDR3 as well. Written as DNA, the CDR3 is TGTGCCAGCTCACCCGACACCTATGGCTACACCTTC. Protein product: CASSPDTYGYTF. The chain has TRBV18 and TRBJ1-2; D unclear. Trimming shortened V by 3 bases and J by 4 bases, and 6 bases separated the two germline ends. The CDR3 loop spans 12 amino acids. Germline V CDR1 and CDR2: KGHSH, LQKENI.

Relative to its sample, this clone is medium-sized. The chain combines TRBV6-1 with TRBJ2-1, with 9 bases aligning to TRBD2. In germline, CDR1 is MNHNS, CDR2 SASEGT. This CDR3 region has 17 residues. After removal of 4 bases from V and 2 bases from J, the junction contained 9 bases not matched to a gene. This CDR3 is CASSASSTSGAYNEQFF. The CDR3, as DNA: TGTGCCAGCAGTGCTTCGTCGACTAGCGGAGCCTACAATGAGCAGTTCTTC.

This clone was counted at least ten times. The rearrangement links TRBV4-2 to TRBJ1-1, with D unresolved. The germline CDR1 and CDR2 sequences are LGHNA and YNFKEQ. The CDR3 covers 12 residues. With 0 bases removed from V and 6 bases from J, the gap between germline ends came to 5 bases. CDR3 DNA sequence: TGTGCCAGCAGCCAAGATACCCCTGAAGCTTTCTTT. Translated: CASSQDTPEAFF.

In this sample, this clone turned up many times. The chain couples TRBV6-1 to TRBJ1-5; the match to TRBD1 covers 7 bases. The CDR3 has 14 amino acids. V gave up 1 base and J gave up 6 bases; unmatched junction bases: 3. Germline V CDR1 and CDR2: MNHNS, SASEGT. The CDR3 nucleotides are TGTGCCAGCAGTGAAGGGGAGGGGGCTCAGCCCCAGCATTTT. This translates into CASSEGEGAQPQHF.

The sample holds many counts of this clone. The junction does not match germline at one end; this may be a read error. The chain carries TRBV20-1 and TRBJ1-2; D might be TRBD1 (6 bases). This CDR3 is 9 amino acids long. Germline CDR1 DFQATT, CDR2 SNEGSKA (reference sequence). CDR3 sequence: CRGFGGYTF. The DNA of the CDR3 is TGTAGGGGGTTTGGTGGCTACACCTTC.

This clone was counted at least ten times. CDR3: CASSYGETQYF. In DNA form, the CDR3 reads TGTGCCAGCAGTTACGGCGAGACCCAGTACTTC. The rearrangement uses TRBV6-1 and TRBJ2-5, with unresolved D. Trimming stripped 5 bases from V and 5 bases from J, with 6 bases between. The CDR3 loop spans 11 amino acids. Germline V gene data show CDR1 as MNHNS and CDR2 as SASEGT.

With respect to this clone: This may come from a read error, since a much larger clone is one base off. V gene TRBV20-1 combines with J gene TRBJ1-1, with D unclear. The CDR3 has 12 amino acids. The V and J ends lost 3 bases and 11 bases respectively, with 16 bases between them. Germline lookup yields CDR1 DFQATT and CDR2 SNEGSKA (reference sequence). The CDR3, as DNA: TGCAGTGCTAGTAACGGAGGGCTTGAGGCTTTCTTT. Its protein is CSASNGGLEAFF.

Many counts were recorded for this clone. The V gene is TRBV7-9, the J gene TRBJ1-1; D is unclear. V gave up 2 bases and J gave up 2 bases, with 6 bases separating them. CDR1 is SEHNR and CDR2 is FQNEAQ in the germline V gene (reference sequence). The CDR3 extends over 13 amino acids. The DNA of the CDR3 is TGTGCCAGCAGCTTACGTCCCAACACTGAAGCTTTCTTT. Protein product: CASSLRPNTEAFF.

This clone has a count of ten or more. The CDR3 DNA sequence: TGTGCCTGGGGCTGGGGGGGAGGGACTGAAGCTTTCTTT. Translated: CAWGWGGGTEAFF. The chain combines TRBV30 with TRBJ1-1; possible D gene TRBD1, 5 bases. The CDR3 covers 13 residues. Trimming stripped 5 bases from V and 5 bases from J, with 15 bases between. CDR1 and CDR2 (germline): GTSNPN, SVGIG (reference sequence).